This T cell receptor beta chain emerged from a study of post-analysis software for immune sequencing data. Every TCR beta cDNA library bore unique molecular identifiers. TCRdb reprocessed the PCR reads via MiXCR and lists one record per CDR3 protein. The sample shows 650,000 to 850,000 distinct CDR3 sequences, 40% to 55% of them seen only once. This clonotype occurred a few times. The sample taken for sequencing was blood. The receptor comes from a girl aged 10-17 years with multiple sclerosis.

The CDR3 DNA sequence: TGTGCCGCGGGGAGGGACAACAATTTCTACGAGCAGTACTTC. This translates into CAAGRDNNFYEQYF. The chain has TRBV6-5 and TRBJ2-7; maybe TRBD2 (7 bases). The V and J ends lost 11 bases and 3 bases respectively, with 20 bases between them. The germline V gene encodes CDR1 MNHEY and CDR2 SVGAGI. The CDR3 sequence is 14 residues long.